This T cell receptor (beta chain) was identified during a study of T-cell reconstitution after alpha-beta-depleted transplantation in children. A TCRbeta library incorporating unique molecular identifiers was prepared. MiXCR, applied by TCRdb to the PCR reads, yields one record per CDR3 protein. The data contain about 640,000 distinct CDR3 sequences, 10% to 15% of them singletons. This clonotype was seen a few times. Its antigen is as yet unknown. Notes on the study in general: By about two months after transplant, alpha-beta T cells reportedly arose from several hundred graft clones that had expanded. Surviving recipient T cells and thymic progenitors produced the high day-60 TCRbeta diversity seen in some patients. Newly produced T cells mostly accounted for T-cell counts and diversity one year post-transplant.

Germline lookup yields CDR1 SQVTM and CDR2 ANQGSEA. V lost 6 bases, J lost 3 bases, and 16 bases lay in between. This CDR3 region has 14 residues. V and J are TRBV29-1 and TRBJ2-3, with D perhaps matching TRBD2 (5 bases). Material: PBMCs, mostly from graft donor cells, obtained 360 days after TCRalphabeta/CD19-depleted stem cell transplant. The sequence was obtained from a male patient younger than 18 who had a stem cell transplant for acute myeloid leukemia, so the T cells may come from the graft donor. Here the CDR3 reads CSVQAITRTDTQYF. The CDR3 nucleotides read TGCAGCGTCCAAGCAATTACTAGAACAGATACGCAGTATTTT.